The sequence of this T cell receptor beta chain was determined in a study of regulatory T cells in long-lasting Graves disease. In its sample, this clonotype was seen a few times. Libraries of TCR beta came from iRepertoire HTBI primers plus Arm-PCR of CDR3 regions. Using its own MiXCR run on the multiplex PCR reads, TCRdb lists one record per CDR3 protein. This sample carries 300,000 to 400,000 distinct CDR3 sequences, less than 20% of them seen once, and the ten largest clones take roughly 20%. Time point indicated: newly diagnosed GD, antithyroid drugs for less than 3 months. Isolated PBMC RNA provided the starting material for the TCR library. The CDR3 loop spans 15 amino acids. The ends lost 3 bases at V and 7 bases at J; junction bases unmatched: 5. Germline V gene lookup returns CDR1 KGHSH and CDR2 LQKENI.

This material consisted of peripheral blood mononuclear cells (PBMCs), taken at new diagnosis, from a patient treated with antithyroid drugs. The sequence was obtained from a female donor with Graves disease. This chain uses TRBV18 with TRBJ2-1; the match to TRBD2 covers 11 bases. CDR3 loop: CASSPKRLAGNEQFF. CDR3 bases: TGTGCCAGCTCACCCAAAAGACTAGCGGGGAATGAGCAGTTCTTC.